Below are 16 T cell receptor beta chains sequenced from a single sample in a study of memory CD4+ T cells and cytomegalovirus serostatus. Single viable CD3+CD4+CD8-CD45RO+ cells were sorted as the memory CD4+ T cells. Data came from immunoSEQ multiplex PCR; TCRdb stores just in-frame clones and leaves some out. This sample carries approximately 50,000 clones, about 80% of them seen once, and the ten largest clones take under 3%. The specimen was memory CD4+ T cells from blood. Receptors were obtained from an adult in good health and CMV-seropositive.

In this sample, this clone turned up once. A read error may be the cause here, since a much bigger clone is one base away. The chain carries TRBV27 and TRBJ2-5, with D unresolved. CDR1 is MNHEY, CDR2 SMNVEV, per germline (reference sequence). Between the trimmed V and J ends, which lost 8 bases and 0 bases, there was a span of 4 bases. The CDR3 has 11 amino acids. The CDR3 spells CASGNQETQYF. The CDR3 nucleotides read TGTGCCAGCGGCAACCAAGAGACCCAGTACTTC.

This rearrangement joins TRBV7-2 to TRBJ2-2; TRBD2 aligns across 10 bases. Looked up from germline, CDR1 is SGHTA and CDR2 is FQGNSA. The V segment lost 4 bases and the J segment 7 bases; nucleotides outside the gene matches: 9. The CDR3 is 16 residues long. The CDR3 DNA is TGTGCCAGCAGCTCAGACCTAGCGGGAGTCAACGGGGAGCTGTTTTTT. Its protein product is CASSSDLAGVNGELFF.

With regard to this clone: At the DNA level, this CDR3 is encoded by other sequences in the same sample as well. The chain combines TRBV18 with TRBJ2-5; no reliable D call. Between the trimmed V and J ends, which lost 6 bases and 3 bases, there was a span of 5 bases. The CDR3 runs to 11 residues. Germline CDR1 KGHSH, CDR2 LQKENI. CDR3 loop: CASSPEETQYF. The CDR3 DNA reads as TGTGCCAGCTCCCCGGAAGAGACCCAGTACTTC. Drawing the rest from reference TRBV18 and TRBJ2-5, the complete variable domain is NAGVMQNPRHLVRRRGQEARLRCSPMKGHSHVYWYRQLPEEGLKFMVYLQKENIIDESGMPKERFSAEFPKEGPSILRIQQVVRGDSAAYFCASSPEETQYFGPGTRLLVL.

V usage is TRBV5-1 and J usage is TRBJ2-5; 9 bases match TRBD2. Looked up from germline, CDR1 is SGHRS and CDR2 is YFSETQ. The V gene end was trimmed by 2 bases and the J gene end by 1 base; junction bases not matched to a gene: 9. This CDR3 spans 17 amino acids. The CDR3 loop reads CASSFSPLAGAQETQYF. CDR3 bases: TGCGCCAGCAGCTTCTCACCTTTAGCGGGAGCCCAAGAGACCCAGTACTTC.

This chain joins TRBV7-8 and TRBJ1-2; D is possibly TRBD1 (6 bases). The V and J ends lost 2 bases and 8 bases respectively, with 15 bases between them. The CDR3 consists of 14 residues. CDR1 and CDR2 (germline): SGHVS, FQNEAQ. The CDR3 reads CASSLRGQTVGYTF. DNA of the CDR3: TGTGCCAGCAGCTTACGCGGACAGACTGTCGGCTACACCTTC.

The J gene is TRBJ2-4, the V gene TRBV5-6; TRBD1 matches 7 bases. Per germline, CDR1 SGHDT and CDR2 YYEEEE. This CDR3 has 14 amino acids. V was clipped by 1 base and J by 8 bases; unmatched bases: 6. The CDR3 DNA follows: TGTGCCAGCAGCTTGACGACAGGGTGGGACATTCAGTACTTC. This encodes CASSLTTGWDIQYF.

This clone was detected once. The chain couples TRBV11-2 to TRBJ1-4, with D tentatively TRBD1 (6 bases). This CDR3 contains 14 residues. CDR1 is SGHAT and CDR2 is FQNNGV in the germline V gene. Trimming took 6 bases from V and 5 from J, leaving 13 bases between them. The CDR3, as DNA: TGTGCCAGCAGTCCGGGACATGGGAATGAAAAACTGTTTTTT. This sequence encodes CASSPGHGNEKLFF.

V is TRBV29-1 and J is TRBJ2-5, with D perhaps assigned TRBD1 or TRBD2 (5 bases each). V was clipped by 5 bases and J by 2 bases, with 18 bases between them. CDR1 and CDR2 (germline): SQVTM, ANQGSEA. The CDR3 has 15 residues. CDR3 DNA sequence: TGCAGCGTTAGGAGAGGGGCCGGCGGGCAAGAGACCCAGTACTTC. Encoded protein: CSVRRGAGGQETQYF.

V is TRBV11-3 and J is TRBJ2-3; D call uncertain. V lost 0 bases, J lost 0 bases, and 13 bases lay in between. This CDR3 has 17 residues. The germline gives CDR1 SGHNT, CDR2 YENEEA. The CDR3 coding sequence is TGTGCCAGCAGCTTAGATGCTGGCACTCCTAGCACAGATACGCAGTATTTT. It yields the protein CASSLDAGTPSTDTQYF.

The CDR3 bases are TGTGCCAGCAGTAATACAGGGGGTGTGGGAGCTTTCTTT. Translation gives CASSNTGGVGAFF. This chain joins TRBV6-5 and TRBJ1-1, with 8 bases identical to TRBD1. J lost 10 bases, V lost 5 bases, and 9 bases had no gene match. Germline V gives CDR1 MNHEY, CDR2 SVGAGI. CDR3 length equals 13 residues.

This chain uses TRBV7-2 with TRBJ2-3; D is uncertain. The CDR3 is made up of 15 amino acids. The germline V and J ends were trimmed by 8 bases and 1 base, with 16 bases remaining between them. Germline V lookup: CDR1 SGHTA, CDR2 FQGNSA. Written as DNA, the CDR3 is TGTGCCAGCTCAGCTTCTTCGTTGGGCACAGATACGCAGTATTTT. Protein: CASSASSLGTDTQYF. The full variable domain, with the rest looked up from reference TRBV7-2 and TRBJ2-3, is GAGVSQSPSNKVTEKGKDVELRCDPISGHTALYWYRQSLGQGLEFLIYFQGNSAPDKSGLPSDRFSAERTGGSVSTLTIQRTQQEDSAVYLCASSASSLGTDTQYFGPGTRLTVL.

The chain carries TRBV28 and TRBJ1-2; 7 nucleotides align to TRBD1. CDR1 and CDR2 (germline): MDHEN, SYDVKM. This CDR3 region has 14 residues. V lost 4 bases to trimming and J lost 8 bases; unmatched junction nucleotides: 10. The CDR3 protein is CASSSGQLPQGYTF. The CDR3 DNA sequence: TGTGCCAGCAGTTCGGGACAGCTTCCACAGGGCTACACCTTC.

The J gene is TRBJ2-7, the V gene TRBV29-1; perhaps D is TRBD1 or TRBD2 (6 bases each). This CDR3 has 15 amino acids. The V and J ends lost 7 bases and 3 bases respectively, with 22 bases between them. In germline, CDR1 is SQVTM, CDR2 ANQGSEA. CDR3 amino acids: CSAKGKGGGGYEQYF. The CDR3 coding sequence is TGCAGCGCGAAAGGAAAGGGGGGAGGTGGCTACGAGCAGTACTTC.

This sequence joins TRBV11-3 and TRBJ2-5; the match to TRBD1 covers 11 bases. The V and J ends lost 1 base and 3 bases, in that order; junction bases with no gene match: 7. Germline assignment: CDR1 SGHNT and CDR2 YENEEA. There are 17 residues in the CDR3. The CDR3 loop is CASSLGRTGGMEETQYF. CDR3 bases: TGTGCCAGCAGCTTAGGCCGGACAGGGGGCATGGAAGAGACCCAGTACTTC. Drawing the rest from reference TRBV11-3 and TRBJ2-5, the complete variable domain is EAGVVQSPRYKIIEKKQPVAFWCNPISGHNTLYWYLQNLGQGPELLIRYENEEAVDDSQLPKDRFSAERLKGVDSTLKIQPAELGDSAVYLCASSLGRTGGMEETQYFGPGTRLLVL.

This rearrangement joins TRBV9 to TRBJ2-2; D is possibly TRBD2 (6 bases). This CDR3 has 14 amino acids. V shed 2 bases and J shed 3 bases, with 8 bases lying between them. Looked up from germline, CDR1 is SGDLS and CDR2 is YYNGEE. CDR3 sequence reads: CASSVTGDTGELFF. CDR3 coding DNA: TGTGCCAGCAGCGTGACGGGAGACACCGGGGAGCTGTTTTTT.

This clone was seen just once. The chain uses TRBV7-2 and TRBJ1-3, with 7 bases that match TRBD1. The CDR3 is 15 amino acids. CDR1 is SGHTA, CDR2 FQGNSA, per germline. V lost 1 base to trimming and J lost 4 bases; unmatched junction nucleotides: 4. The CDR3 coding sequence is TGTGCCAGCAGCTTAGACAGGGGAACGGGAAACACCATATATTTT. Amino acid sequence: CASSLDRGTGNTIYF.